This T cell receptor (beta chain) came from a study of T cell responses to AZD1222 COVID-19 vaccine. The germline V gene has CDR1 KGHSH and CDR2 LQKENI. The V gene lost 0 bases and the J gene lost 7 bases, with 14 bases spanning the gap. This CDR3 contains 15 residues. Clones were sequenced by immunoSEQ multiplex PCR, and TCRdb holds only the in-frame ones, with some missing. The table shows some 89,000 clones, with around nine tenths occurring only once. This rearrangement joins TRBV18 to TRBJ2-3; weak D call: TRBD2 (5 bases). This sample comprised peripheral blood, obtained on day 0 of MenACWY control vaccination. This clonotype originated in an adult in good health. The CDR3 bases are TGTGCCAGCTCACCACCGGGTGGGAGTCTTTATACGCAGTATTTT. Encoded protein: CASSPPGGSLYTQYF.